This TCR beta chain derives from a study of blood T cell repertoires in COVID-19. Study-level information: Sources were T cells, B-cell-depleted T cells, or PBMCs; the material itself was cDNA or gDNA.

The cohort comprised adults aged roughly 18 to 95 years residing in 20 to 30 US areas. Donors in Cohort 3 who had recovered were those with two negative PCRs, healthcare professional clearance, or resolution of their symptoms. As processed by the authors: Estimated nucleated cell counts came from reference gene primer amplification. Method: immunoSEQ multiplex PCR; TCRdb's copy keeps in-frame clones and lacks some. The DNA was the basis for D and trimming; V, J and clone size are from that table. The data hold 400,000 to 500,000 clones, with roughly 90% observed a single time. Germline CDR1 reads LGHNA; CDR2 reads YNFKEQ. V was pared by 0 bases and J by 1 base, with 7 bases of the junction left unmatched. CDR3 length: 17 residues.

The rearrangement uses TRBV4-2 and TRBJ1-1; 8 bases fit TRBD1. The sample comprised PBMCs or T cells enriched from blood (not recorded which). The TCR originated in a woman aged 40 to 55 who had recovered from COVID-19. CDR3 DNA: TGTGCCAGCAGCCAAGAAGGAGGGACAGGCCGGAACACTGAAGCTTTCTTT. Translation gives CASSQEGGTGRNTEAFF.